The source of this TCR beta chain is a study of T cells of healthy individuals. This clonotype was seen repeatedly, ten times or more. In TCRdb, the 5' RACE reads were re-called with MiXCR into one record per CDR3 protein. The sample shows more than 85,000 distinct CDR3 sequences, around 17% of them seen only once. The source is a human donor in good health.

CDR3: CSARAAVRVGDIQYF. The CDR3 DNA sequence: TGCAGTGCTAGAGCAGCCGTCAGGGTCGGAGACATTCAGTACTTC. V is TRBV20-1 and J is TRBJ2-4; TRBD1 is a possible D gene (5 bases). CDR3 length: 15 residues. V was trimmed by 1 base and J by 8 bases, leaving 18 bases between them. CDR1 DFQATT and CDR2 SNEGSKA come from the germline V gene (reference sequence).